This T cell receptor beta chain was profiled in a study of blood T cell repertoires in COVID-19. Study-wide background: Samples representing acute and convalescent COVID-19 were sourced from the United States, Italy and Spain.

The CDR3 runs 15 residues. The germline CDR1 and CDR2 sequences are SGHAT and FQNNGV. Trimming at V came to 0 bases and at J to 4 bases, leaving 5 bases not matched to a gene. Authors' analysis steps: For nucleated cells, counts were estimated from reference gene primer amplification. Assay used: immunoSEQ multiplex PCR; TCRdb lists only in-frame clones, some missing. That table gives V, J and clone size, and the DNA gave D and trimming. The data hold about 90,000 clones, with around 90% observed a single time. The source of this sequence is a human donor with active COVID-19. The donor label of this sample is uncertain. V and J are TRBV11-2 and TRBJ1-1; TRBD1 matches 7 bases. The material sequenced was peripheral blood. CDR3 protein: CASSLDQGGGTEAFF. DNA of the CDR3: TGTGCCAGCAGCTTAGACCAGGGGGGTGGCACTGAAGCTTTCTTT.